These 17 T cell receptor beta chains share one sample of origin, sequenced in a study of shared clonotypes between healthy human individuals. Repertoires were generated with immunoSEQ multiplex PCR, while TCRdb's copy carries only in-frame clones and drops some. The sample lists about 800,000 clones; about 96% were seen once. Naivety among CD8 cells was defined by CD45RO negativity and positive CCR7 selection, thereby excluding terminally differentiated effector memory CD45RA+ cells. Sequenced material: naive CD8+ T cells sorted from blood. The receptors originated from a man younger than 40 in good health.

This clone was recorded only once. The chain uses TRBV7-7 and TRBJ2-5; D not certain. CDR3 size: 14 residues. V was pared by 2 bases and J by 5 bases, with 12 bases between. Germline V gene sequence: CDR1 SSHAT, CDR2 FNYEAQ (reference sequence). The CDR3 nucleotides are TGTGCCAGCAGCTTACGTCCGGAACTCGAGACCCAGTACTTC. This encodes CASSLRPELETQYF.

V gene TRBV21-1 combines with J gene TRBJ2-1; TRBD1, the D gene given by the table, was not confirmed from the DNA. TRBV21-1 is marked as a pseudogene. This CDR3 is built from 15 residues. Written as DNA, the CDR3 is TGTGCCCGATTGAAACAGGGGCTACCCTACAATGAGCAGTTCTTC. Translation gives CARLKQGLPYNEQFF.

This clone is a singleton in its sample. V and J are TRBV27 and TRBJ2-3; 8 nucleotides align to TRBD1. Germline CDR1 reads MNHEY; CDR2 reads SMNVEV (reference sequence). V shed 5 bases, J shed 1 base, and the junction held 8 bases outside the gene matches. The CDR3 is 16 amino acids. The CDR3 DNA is TGTGCCAGCAGTCCAAGACAGGGGATGGGCACAGATACGCAGTATTTT. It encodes CASSPRQGMGTDTQYF.

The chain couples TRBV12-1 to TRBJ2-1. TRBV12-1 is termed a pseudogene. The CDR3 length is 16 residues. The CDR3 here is CASSGPLRLVPNEQFF. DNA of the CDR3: TGTGCCAGCAGCGGACCACTAAGGCTAGTTCCCAATGAGCAGTTCTTC.

This chain's CDR3 is CASSGHRAGETQYF. The CDR3 DNA is TGTGCCAGCAGCGGACACAGGGCCGGCGAGACCCAGTACTTC. The chain recombines TRBV5-5 with TRBJ2-5; D perhaps matches TRBD1 (6 bases). Trimming shortened V by 4 bases and J by 5 bases, and 15 bases separated the two germline ends. This CDR3 is built from 14 residues. Germline V gene sequence: CDR1 SGHKS, CDR2 YYEKEE (reference sequence).

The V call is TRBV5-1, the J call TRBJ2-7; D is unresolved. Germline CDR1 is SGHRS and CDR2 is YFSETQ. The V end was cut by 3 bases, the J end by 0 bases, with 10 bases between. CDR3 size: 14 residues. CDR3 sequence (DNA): TGCGCCAGCAGCTGGGTGGAAAGCTCCTACGAGCAGTACTTC. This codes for CASSWVESSYEQYF.

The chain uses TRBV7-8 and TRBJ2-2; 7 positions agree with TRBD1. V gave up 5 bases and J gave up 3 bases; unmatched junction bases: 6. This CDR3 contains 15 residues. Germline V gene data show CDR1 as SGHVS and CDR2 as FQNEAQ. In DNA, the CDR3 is TGTGCCAGCAGCGGACAGGTTTCGCACACCGGGGAGCTGTTTTTT. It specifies CASSGQVSHTGELFF.

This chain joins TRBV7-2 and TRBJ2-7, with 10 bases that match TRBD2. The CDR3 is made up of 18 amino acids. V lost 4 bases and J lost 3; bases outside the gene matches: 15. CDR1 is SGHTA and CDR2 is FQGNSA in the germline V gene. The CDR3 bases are TGTGCCAGCAGCTCGACAGGGGTGCTAGCGGGAGTGGTCTACGAGCAGTACTTC. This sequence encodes CASSSTGVLAGVVYEQYF. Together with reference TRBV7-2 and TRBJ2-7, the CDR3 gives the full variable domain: GAGVSQSPSNKVTEKGKDVELRCDPISGHTALYWYRQSLGQGLEFLIYFQGNSAPDKSGLPSDRFSAERTGGSVSTLTIQRTQQEDSAVYLCASSSTGVLAGVVYEQYFGPGTRLTVT.

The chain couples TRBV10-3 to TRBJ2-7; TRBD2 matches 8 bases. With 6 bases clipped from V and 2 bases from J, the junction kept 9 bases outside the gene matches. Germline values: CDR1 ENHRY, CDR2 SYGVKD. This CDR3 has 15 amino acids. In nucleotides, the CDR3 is TGTGCCATCAGGGATCCTAACGGGAGGGCCTACGAGCAGTACTTC. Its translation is CAIRDPNGRAYEQYF.

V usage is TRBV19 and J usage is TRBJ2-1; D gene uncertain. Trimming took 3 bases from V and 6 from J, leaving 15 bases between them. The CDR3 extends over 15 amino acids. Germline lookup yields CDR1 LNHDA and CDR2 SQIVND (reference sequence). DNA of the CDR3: TGTGCCAGTAGTATTTCGTACCTCCCCCTCAATGAGCAGTTCTTC. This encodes CASSISYLPLNEQFF.

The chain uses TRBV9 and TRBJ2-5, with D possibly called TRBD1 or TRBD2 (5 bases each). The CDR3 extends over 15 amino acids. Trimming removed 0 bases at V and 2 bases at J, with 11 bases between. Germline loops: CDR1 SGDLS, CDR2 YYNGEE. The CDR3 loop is CASSVGGVLQETQYF. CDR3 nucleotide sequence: TGTGCCAGCAGCGTAGGAGGGGTCTTGCAAGAGACCCAGTACTTC. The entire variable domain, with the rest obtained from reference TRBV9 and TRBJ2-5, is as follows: DSGVTQTPKHLITATGQRVTLRCSPRSGDLSVYWYQQSLDQGLQFLIQYYNGEERAKGNILERFSAQQFPDLHSELNLSSLELGDSALYFCASSVGGVLQETQYFGPGTRLLVL.

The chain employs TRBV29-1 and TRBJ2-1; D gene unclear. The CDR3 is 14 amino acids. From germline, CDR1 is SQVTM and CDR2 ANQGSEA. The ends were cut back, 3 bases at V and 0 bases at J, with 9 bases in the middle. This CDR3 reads CSVEEPSSYNEQFF. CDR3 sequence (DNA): TGCAGCGTTGAGGAGCCTAGCTCCTACAATGAGCAGTTCTTC.

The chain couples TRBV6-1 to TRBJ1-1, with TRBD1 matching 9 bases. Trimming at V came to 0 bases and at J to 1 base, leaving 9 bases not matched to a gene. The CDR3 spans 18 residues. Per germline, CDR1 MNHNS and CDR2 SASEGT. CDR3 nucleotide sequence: TGTGCCAGCAGTGAAGCGCGAGGGACAGGGTGGGAGAACACTGAAGCTTTCTTT. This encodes CASSEARGTGWENTEAFF.

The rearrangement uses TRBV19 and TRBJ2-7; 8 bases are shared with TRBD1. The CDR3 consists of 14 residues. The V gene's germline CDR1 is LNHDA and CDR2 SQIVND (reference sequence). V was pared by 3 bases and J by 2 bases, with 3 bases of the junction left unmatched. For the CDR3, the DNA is TGTGCCAGTAGTATGACGACAGGGGCCTACGAGCAGTACTTC. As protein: CASSMTTGAYEQYF.

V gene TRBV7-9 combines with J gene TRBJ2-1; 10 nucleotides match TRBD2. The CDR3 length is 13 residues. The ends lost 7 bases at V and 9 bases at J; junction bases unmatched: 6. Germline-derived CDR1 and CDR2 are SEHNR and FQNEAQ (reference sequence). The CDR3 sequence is CASKAGGLSEQFF. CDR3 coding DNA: TGTGCCAGCAAAGCGGGAGGGTTAAGTGAGCAGTTCTTC.

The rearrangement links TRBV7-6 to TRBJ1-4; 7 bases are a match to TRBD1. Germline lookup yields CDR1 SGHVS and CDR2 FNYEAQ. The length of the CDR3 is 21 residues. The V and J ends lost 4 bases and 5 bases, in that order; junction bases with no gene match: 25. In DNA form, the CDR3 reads TGTGCCAGCAGCTCGATTGAAAGGGACAGATCCCATAATGCAAGCAATGAAAAACTGTTTTTT. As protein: CASSSIERDRSHNASNEKLFF.

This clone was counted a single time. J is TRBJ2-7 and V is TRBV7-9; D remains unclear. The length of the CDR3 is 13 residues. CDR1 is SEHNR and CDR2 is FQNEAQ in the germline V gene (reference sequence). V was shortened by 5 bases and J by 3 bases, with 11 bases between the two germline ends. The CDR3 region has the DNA TGTGCCAGCAGCCATCCCAGCTACTACGAGCAGTACTTC. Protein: CASSHPSYYEQYF.